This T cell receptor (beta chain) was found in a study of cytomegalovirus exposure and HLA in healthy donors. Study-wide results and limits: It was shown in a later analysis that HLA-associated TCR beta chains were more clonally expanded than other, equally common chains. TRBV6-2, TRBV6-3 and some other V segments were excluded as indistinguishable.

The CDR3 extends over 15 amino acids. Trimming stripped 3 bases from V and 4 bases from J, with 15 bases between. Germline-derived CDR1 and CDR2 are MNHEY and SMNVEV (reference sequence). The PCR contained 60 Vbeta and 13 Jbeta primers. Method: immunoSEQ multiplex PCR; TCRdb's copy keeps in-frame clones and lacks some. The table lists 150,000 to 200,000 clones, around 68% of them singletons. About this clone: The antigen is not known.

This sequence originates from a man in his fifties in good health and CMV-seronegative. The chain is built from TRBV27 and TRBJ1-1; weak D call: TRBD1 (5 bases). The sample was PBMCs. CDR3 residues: CASSLRGGAVTEAFF. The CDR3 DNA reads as TGTGCCAGCAGTTTGCGGGGGGGTGCTGTCACTGAAGCTTTCTTT.